The 21 T cell receptor beta chains reported below all come from one sample, sequenced in a study of shared clonotypes between healthy human individuals. Libraries were prepared by immunoSEQ multiplex PCR; TCRdb keeps only in-frame clonotypes and omits some of them. The repertoire consists of roughly 700,000 clones, with around 72% occurring once and the leading ten covering 1.7%. Sequenced input: memory CD4+ T cells sorted from blood. Subset: CD45RA-negative fraction. The source is a woman in her twenties or thirties in good health.

The chain links TRBV6-1 to TRBJ1-2; TRBD1 might be the D (6 bases). The CDR3 extends over 14 amino acids. Germline V CDR1 and CDR2: MNHNS, SASEGT. Trimming pared 7 bases from V and 6 bases from J, leaving 18 bases between. CDR3: CASTRIQGVDGYTF. CDR3 nucleotide sequence: TGTGCCAGCACCCGAATACAGGGTGTGGATGGCTACACCTTC.

This clone was recorded once. V usage is TRBV10-3 and J usage is TRBJ1-2, with 11 bases identical to TRBD1. Unmatched junction bases numbered 12, after V lost 2 bases and J lost 7 bases. The CDR3 totals 17 residues. Looked up from germline, CDR1 is ENHRY and CDR2 is SYGVKD. The CDR3 is CAISEKRTGGKFGGYTF. DNA for the CDR3: TGTGCCATCAGTGAGAAGAGGACAGGGGGCAAGTTTGGTGGCTACACCTTC.

The chain is built from TRBV10-3 and TRBJ2-2, with D perhaps matching TRBD1 (6 bases). Germline V lookup: CDR1 ENHRY, CDR2 SYGVKD. The CDR3 loop spans 14 amino acids. The V end lost 0 bases, the J end lost 6 bases, and 8 bases lay between the germline ends. The CDR3, as DNA: TGTGCCATCAGTGAGTCCGAGGGGGCCGGGGAGCTGTTTTTT. Protein product: CAISESEGAGELFF.

This sequence joins TRBV21-1 and TRBJ2-3; the table assigns TRBD1, which was not confirmed against the DNA. TRBV21-1 is flagged as a pseudogene. The length of the CDR3 is 12 residues. The CDR3 DNA follows: TGTGCCAGGACGACAGGGGGGCATACGCAGTATTTT. This gives the protein CARTTGGHTQYF.

The CDR3, as DNA: TGCGCCAGCAGCTTTGGAGGGGGTTCTTTTGCCAGACAAGAGACCCAGTACTTC. This encodes CASSFGGGSFARQETQYF. The chain couples TRBV5-1 to TRBJ2-5, with D perhaps being TRBD1 or TRBD2 (6 bases each). Deletions cut 2 bases from V and 2 bases from J, with 22 bases between. This CDR3 is built from 18 residues. From germline, CDR1 is SGHRS and CDR2 YFSETQ.

J is TRBJ2-2 and V is TRBV18; D gene ambiguous. The CDR3 covers 16 residues. From germline, CDR1 is KGHSH and CDR2 LQKENI. V dropped 6 bases and J dropped 2 bases, with 16 bases sitting between them. Written as DNA, the CDR3 is TGTGCCAGCTCCCCTTCGGGCAGCACCAACACCGGGGAGCTGTTTTTT. This encodes CASSPSGSTNTGELFF.

The chain links TRBV30 to TRBJ2-2; the D gene is possibly TRBD2 (5 bases). Trimming left V 7 bases short and J 4 bases short, with 10 bases between. There are 12 residues in the CDR3. Germline V gene lookup returns CDR1 GTSNPN and CDR2 SVGIG (reference sequence). Here the CDR3 DNA reads TGTGCCTCCGGACTTGTCACCGGGGAGCTGTTTTTT. Amino acids: CASGLVTGELFF.

The chain is built from TRBV4-1 and TRBJ2-5, with D tentatively TRBD1 or TRBD2 (5 bases each). The end of the DNA aligns better with TRBJ2-7, so the J call may be wrong. Germline CDR1 reads MGHRA; CDR2 reads YSYEKL. The CDR3 runs to 15 residues. Here the CDR3 DNA reads TGCGCCAGCAGCCTGGCATACGGGACGGGCTACGAGCAGTACTTC. Translating it yields CASSLAYGTGYEQYF.

The genes are TRBV7-7 and TRBJ2-1, with D possibly called TRBD1 or TRBD2 (6 bases each). V lost 1 base, J lost 8 bases, and 9 bases lay in between. Per the germline V gene, CDR1 is SSHAT and CDR2 is FNYEAQ (reference sequence). The CDR3 length is 13 residues. The CDR3 here is CASSLGGADEQFF. The CDR3 DNA reads as TGTGCCAGCAGCTTAGGGGGGGCGGATGAGCAGTTCTTC.

V and J are TRBV18 and TRBJ1-5; 7 bases map to TRBD1. From germline, CDR1 is KGHSH and CDR2 LQKENI. The V and J ends lost 2 bases and 3 bases, in that order; junction bases with no gene match: 4. The CDR3 covers 15 residues. CDR3: CASSPGQAVNQPQHF. The DNA of the CDR3 is TGTGCCAGCTCACCAGGACAGGCAGTCAATCAGCCCCAGCATTTT.

This sequence joins TRBV29-1 and TRBJ1-6, with D uncertain. The CDR3 sequence is 13 residues long. Per the germline V gene, CDR1 is SQVTM and CDR2 is ANQGSEA. Between the trimmed V and J ends, which lost 4 bases and 6 bases, there was a span of 10 bases. CDR3 DNA: TGCAGCGTTGCATCCAGTAGTAATTCACCCCTCCACTTT. It is translated as CSVASSSNSPLHF.

The rearrangement links TRBV5-6 to TRBJ1-2; D call uncertain. The germline V and J ends were trimmed by 4 bases and 3 bases, with 13 bases remaining between them. Germline-derived CDR1 and CDR2 are SGHDT and YYEEEE. This CDR3 is built from 14 residues. CDR3 bases: TGTGCCAGCAGCCCGGGAGGGTGGGACTATGGCTACACCTTC. It specifies CASSPGGWDYGYTF.

This chain uses TRBV11-1 with TRBJ2-7; perhaps TRBD2 as D (6 bases). CDR3 length: 16 residues. Trimming stripped 1 base from V and 1 base from J, with 14 bases between. The germline CDR1 and CDR2 sequences are SGHAT and FQDESV (reference sequence). CDR3 in amino acids: CASSLGGGEVSYEQYF. CDR3 DNA sequence: TGTGCCAGCAGCTTAGGCGGTGGGGAGGTATCCTACGAGCAGTACTTC.

The chain recombines TRBV28 with TRBJ2-3, with a tentative D call TRBD2 (5 bases). Trimming removed 3 bases at V and 8 bases at J, with 15 bases between. Germline assignment: CDR1 MDHEN and CDR2 SYDVKM. The CDR3 loop spans 14 amino acids. The DNA for the CDR3 is TGTGCCAGCAGTTTTGGCGGGCCCCAGTCTACGCAGTATTTT. Translated: CASSFGGPQSTQYF.

V and J are TRBV28 and TRBJ1-2, with 9 bases fitting TRBD1. J was trimmed by 0 bases and V by 5 bases; bases with no gene match: 4. The germline CDR1 and CDR2 sequences are MDHEN and SYDVKM. This CDR3 is 15 amino acids long. CDR3 nucleotides: TGTGCCAGCAGTACGCGGGACAGGGCTAACTATGGCTACACCTTC. Its protein product is CASSTRDRANYGYTF.

The genes are TRBV12-2 and TRBJ2-7; the table's D call of TRBD1 was not tested on the DNA. TRBV12-2 corresponds to a pseudogene. This CDR3 comprises 14 residues. This CDR3 is CASQPRTWLYEQYF. DNA of the CDR3: TGTGCAAGTCAACCCAGGACATGGCTCTACGAGCAGTACTTC.

This clone has only a few counts. The chain carries TRBV9 and TRBJ1-1; D is undetermined. The ends were cut back, 0 bases at V and 4 bases at J, with 10 bases in the middle. CDR3 length: 14 amino acids. Germline CDR1 reads SGDLS; CDR2 reads YYNGEE. CDR3 sequence: CASSVVGEGTEAFF. CDR3 nucleotides: TGTGCCAGCAGCGTAGTTGGAGAGGGCACTGAAGCTTTCTTT.

The rearrangement joins TRBV7-9 to TRBJ2-5; D is perhaps TRBD1 (6 bases). The germline gives CDR1 SEHNR, CDR2 FQNEAQ (reference sequence). V lost 5 bases and J 5 bases, leaving 18 bases between the germline ends. This CDR3 comprises 15 residues. The CDR3 DNA reads as TGTGCCAGCAGCCTATGGACACGGCAGGGGGAGACCCAGTACTTC. Translating it yields CASSLWTRQGETQYF.

Notes on this clone: This same CDR3 is encoded by further DNA sequences in the sample. The rearrangement joins TRBV28 to TRBJ1-2, with unresolved D. The V end lost 6 bases, the J end lost 4 bases, and 9 bases lay between the germline ends. From germline, CDR1 is MDHEN and CDR2 SYDVKM. This CDR3 comprises 12 residues. The CDR3 here is CASSLGFYGYTF. Written as DNA, the CDR3 is TGTGCCAGCAGCCTCGGATTCTATGGCTACACCTTC.

The rearrangement uses TRBV28 and TRBJ1-1; possible D gene TRBD1, 5 bases. Per germline, CDR1 MDHEN and CDR2 SYDVKM. With 10 bases removed from V and 3 bases from J, the gap between germline ends came to 18 bases. This CDR3 is 14 amino acids long. The CDR3 spells CATERGGIDTEAFF. The DNA of the CDR3 is TGTGCCACCGAGCGGGGGGGGATAGACACTGAAGCTTTCTTT. The full variable domain, its missing parts supplied by reference TRBV28 and TRBJ1-1, is DVKVTQSSRYLVKRTGEKVFLECVQDMDHENMFWYRQDPGLGLRLIYFSYDVKMKEKGDIPEGYSVSREKKERFSLILESASTNQTSMYLCATERGGIDTEAFFGQGTRLTVV.

Details on this clone: In the same sample, other DNA sequences code for this CDR3. This sequence joins TRBV18 and TRBJ1-4; 10 nucleotides line up with TRBD1. CDR3 length: 14 amino acids. The trim removed 3 bases at V and 7 bases at J, leaving 2 bases unmatched. Germline V gene sequence: CDR1 KGHSH, CDR2 LQKENI. The CDR3 sequence: CASSPGQGSEKLFF. The DNA for the CDR3 is TGTGCCAGCTCACCGGGACAGGGGAGTGAAAAACTGTTTTTT.